This T cell receptor beta chain appears in the sequencing data of a study of blood T cells in healthy people across ages. Study-level findings and limits: Unknown donor CMV status possibly confounded expanded clonotype changes. With naive T cell percentage, TCR beta diversity showed a strong correlation.

The J segment lost 11 bases and the V segment lost 3 bases, leaving 9 bases of the junction unmatched. CDR1 and CDR2 from the germline V gene are MDHEN and SYDVKM. The CDR3 length is 14 residues. Through a sample-barcoded 5' primer and a J-beta primer mix, a second PCR was run for roughly 7 to 12 cycles. TCRdb processed the 5' RACE reads anew with MiXCR; each CDR3 protein has one entry. Of 1.8 million or so distinct CDR3 sequences in the sample, 39% were seen once. Concerning this clonotype itself: What it binds is unknown.

Donation came from healthy Caucasian individuals in Russia who were aged about 6 to 90. J is TRBJ2-5 and V is TRBV28; TRBD1 matches 10 bases. This TCR came from a human donor in good health. The source material was blood. CDR3: CASSLTGGGVEQYF. In DNA form, the CDR3 reads TGTGCCAGCAGTTTGACAGGGGGCGGAGTGGAGCAGTACTTC.